This record covers a single T cell receptor beta chain. 13 Jbeta primers and 60 Vbeta primers were used for the PCR. The table came from immunoSEQ multiplex PCR; TCRdb's copy has only in-frame clones and leaves some out. This table lists roughly 62,000 clones. The V end lost 3 bases, the J end lost 0 bases, and 10 bases lay between the germline ends. Germline lookup yields CDR1 SGDLS and CDR2 YYNGEE. There are 15 residues in the CDR3. The data originate from a study of cytomegalovirus exposure and HLA in healthy donors. The clonotype comes from a male donor in good health and CMV-seronegative. Input material: PBMCs. The V and J genes are TRBV9 and TRBJ1-5; perhaps TRBD1 as D (5 bases). CDR3 bases: TGTGCCAGCAGCGCTGGACATAATAGCAATCAGCCCCAGCATTTT. Protein product: CASSAGHNSNQPQHF.